This T cell receptor beta chain is from a study of blood T cell repertoires in COVID-19. Study-wide context: Researchers got acute and convalescent COVID-19 samples from the United States, Italy and Spain. Sources were T cells, B-cell-depleted T cells, or PBMCs; the material itself was cDNA or gDNA.

TCRdb's table, derived via immunoSEQ multiplex PCR, lists solely in-frame clones and lacks some. The top ten hold around 1.7% of the sample, which has about 280,000 clones, around 90% seen once. The receptor's source is a woman aged 18-35 years with acute COVID-19. Sequenced material: PBMCs or T cells enriched from blood (not recorded which).

The CDR3 spells CASSGKREGLTDTQYF. CDR3 bases: TGTGCCAGCAGCGGAAAGCGGGAGGGCCTAACAGATACGCAGTATTTT. V is TRBV27 and J is TRBJ2-3; 10 bases are shared with TRBD2. Germline V gene lookup returns CDR1 MNHEY and CDR2 SMNVEV (reference sequence). This CDR3 region has 16 residues. V was pared by 6 bases and J by 3 bases, with 9 bases of the junction left unmatched.